This T cell receptor beta chain appears in the sequencing data of a study of T cell repertoires in cytomegalovirus infection. Study-wide results and limits: What dominated the ex vivo response were HLA-C-restricted CMV-specific TCR beta clonotypes. Cumulative public TCR beta family frequency identified CMV carriers with the relevant HLA.

Each CDR3 protein is one row after TCRdb ran MiXCR on the reads. The sample contains 150,000 to 200,000 distinct CDR3 sequences, roughly 27% of which appear only once. This clonotype appeared many times. Its antigen is undetermined. V was pared by 2 bases and J by 8 bases, with 13 bases between. Germline V gives CDR1 SGHTA, CDR2 FQGNSA. CDR3 length: 15 residues. The specimen was PBMCs. The chain uses TRBV7-2 and TRBJ1-6; maybe TRBD1 (5 bases). The receptor was derived from a human donor in good health (CMV status not recorded). Some clones in this sample may be carry-over from other donors' samples. Here the CDR3 reads CASSLRQGADSPLHF. CDR3 sequence (DNA): TGTGCCAGCAGCTTAAGGCAGGGCGCGGATTCACCCCTCCACTTT. Together with reference TRBV7-2 and TRBJ1-6, the CDR3 gives the full variable domain: GAGVSQSPSNKVTEKGKDVELRCDPISGHTALYWYRQSLGQGLEFLIYFQGNSAPDKSGLPSDRFSAERTGGSVSTLTIQRTQQEDSAVYLCASSLRQGADSPLHFGNGTRLTVT.